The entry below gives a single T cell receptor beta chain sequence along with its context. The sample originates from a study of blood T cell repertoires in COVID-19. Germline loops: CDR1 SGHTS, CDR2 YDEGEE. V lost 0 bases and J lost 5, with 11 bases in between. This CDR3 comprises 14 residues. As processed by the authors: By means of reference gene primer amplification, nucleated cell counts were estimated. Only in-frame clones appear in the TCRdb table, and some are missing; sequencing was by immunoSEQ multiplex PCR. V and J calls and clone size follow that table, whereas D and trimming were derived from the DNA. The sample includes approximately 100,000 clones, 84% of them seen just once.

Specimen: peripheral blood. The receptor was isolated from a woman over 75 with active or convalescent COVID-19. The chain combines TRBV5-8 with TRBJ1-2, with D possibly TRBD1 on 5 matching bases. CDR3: CASSLAGRAYGYTF. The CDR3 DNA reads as TGTGCCAGCAGCTTGGCCGGCAGGGCTTATGGCTACACCTTC.